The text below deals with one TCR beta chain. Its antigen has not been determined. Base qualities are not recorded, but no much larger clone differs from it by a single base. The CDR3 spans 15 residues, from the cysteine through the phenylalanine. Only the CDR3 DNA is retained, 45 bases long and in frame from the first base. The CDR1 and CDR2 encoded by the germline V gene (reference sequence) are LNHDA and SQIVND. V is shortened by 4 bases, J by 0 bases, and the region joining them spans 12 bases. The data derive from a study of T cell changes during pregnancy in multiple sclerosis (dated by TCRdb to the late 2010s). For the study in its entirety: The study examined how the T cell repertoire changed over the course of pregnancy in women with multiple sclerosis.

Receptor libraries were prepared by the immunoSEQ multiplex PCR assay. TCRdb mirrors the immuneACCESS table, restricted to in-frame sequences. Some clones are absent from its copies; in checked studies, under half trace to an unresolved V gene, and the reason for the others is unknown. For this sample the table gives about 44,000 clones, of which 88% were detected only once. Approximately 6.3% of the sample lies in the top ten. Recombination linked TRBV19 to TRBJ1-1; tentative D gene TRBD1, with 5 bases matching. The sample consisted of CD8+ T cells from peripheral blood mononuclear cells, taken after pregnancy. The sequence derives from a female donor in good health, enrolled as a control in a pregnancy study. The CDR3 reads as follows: CASSKIRDLNTEAFF. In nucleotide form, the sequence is TGTGCCAGTAGTAAGATCAGGGATTTGAACACTGAAGCTTTCTTT. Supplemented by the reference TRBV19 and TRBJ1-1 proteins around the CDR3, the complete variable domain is DGGITQSPKYLFRKEGQNVTLSCEQNLNHDAMYWYRQDPGQGLRLIYYSQIVNDFQKGDIAEGYSVSREKKESFPLTVTSAQKNPTAFYLCASSKIRDLNTEAFFGQGTRLTVV.